Below are 31 T cell receptor beta chains sequenced from a single sample in a study of glioma-infiltrating T cells. TCR alpha and beta CDR3 regions were amplified from RNA using iRepertoire nested multiplex PCR. MiXCR, applied by TCRdb to the multiplex PCR reads, yields one record per CDR3 protein. Altogether about 94,000 distinct CDR3 sequences are present, about 25% being singletons, with the ten largest covering over 5.5%. Sample: glioma tissue, nonneoplastic brain tissue, or PBMCs (not recorded which). The receptors derive from a human donor with low-grade glioma or glioblastoma, undergoing nonglioma brain surgery, or in good health (not recorded which).

Concerning this clonotype: Just one base apart from a much larger clone, this may be a read error. The chain combines TRBV19 with TRBJ1-2; TRBD1 might be the D (5 bases). The CDR3 is 14 amino acids. V dropped 6 bases and J dropped 4 bases, with 15 bases sitting between them. CDR1 is LNHDA, CDR2 SQIVND, per germline (reference sequence). CDR3 region: CASRGPRTSYGYTF. The CDR3 region has the DNA TGTGCCAGTAGGGGCCCAAGGACAAGCTATGGCTACACCTTC.

Notes on this clonotype: The junction departs from the called germline gene at one end, perhaps through a read error. The chain combines TRBV11-2 with TRBJ1-1; D call uncertain. The V gene's germline CDR1 is SGHAT and CDR2 FQNNGV. The CDR3 extends over 13 amino acids. The CDR3 region is CASSLGPNTEALF. The CDR3 region has the DNA TGTGCCAGCAGCTTAGGTCCTAACACTGAAGCTCTCTTT.

In regard to this clonotype: Since a much larger clone is just one base distant, this may be a read error. This chain uses TRBV4-1 with TRBJ2-7, with a weak D call TRBD1 (6 bases). Trimming shortened V by 0 bases and J by 0 bases, and 9 bases separated the two germline ends. The CDR3 consists of 15 residues. CDR1 MGHRA and CDR2 YSYEKL come from the germline V gene. Here the CDR3 reads CASSQEPDSSYEQYF. CDR3 coding DNA: TGCGCCAGCAGCCAAGAGCCGGACAGCTCCTACGAGCAGTACTTC.

In its sample, this clonotype was seen many times. The chain is built from TRBV11-2 and TRBJ2-3, with 9 bases that match TRBD2. Germline trimming cut 1 base from V and 4 bases from J; bases unmatched to any gene: 6. The CDR3 is 16 amino acids. Germline assignment: CDR1 SGHAT and CDR2 FQNNGV. In DNA form, the CDR3 reads TGTGCCAGCAGCTTAGTTGGCGGGGGGGCCCCAGATACGCAGTATTTT. It translates to CASSLVGGGAPDTQYF.

The rearrangement links TRBV29-1 to TRBJ2-2; the D gene is possibly TRBD1 (6 bases). The germline CDR1 and CDR2 sequences are SQVTM and ANQGSEA. This CDR3 is built from 15 residues. V lost 7 bases, J lost 4 bases, and 19 bases lay in between. CDR3 sequence reads: CSALQGASSTGELFF. CDR3 nucleotide sequence: TGCAGCGCATTACAGGGCGCTAGCAGCACCGGGGAGCTGTTTTTT.

V gene TRBV7-6 combines with J gene TRBJ2-1, with 10 bases identical to TRBD1. V shed 5 bases, J shed 6 bases, and the junction held 7 bases outside the gene matches. The CDR3 totals 15 residues. Germline lookup yields CDR1 SGHVS and CDR2 FNYEAQ. The CDR3 sequence is CASSLRTGGINEQFF. For the CDR3, the DNA is TGTGCCAGCAGCCTCCGGACAGGGGGTATCAATGAGCAGTTCTTC.

Comments on this clonotype: Compared with germline, one end of the junction differs, possibly owing to a read error. J is TRBJ2-1 and V is TRBV20-1; weak D call: TRBD2 (5 bases). The CDR3 runs to 16 residues. Germline V gene lookup returns CDR1 DFQATT and CDR2 SNEGSKA (reference sequence). This CDR3 reads CSAPSEAPTFYNERLF. The CDR3 coding sequence is TGCAGTGCCCCCTCCGAGGCCCCCACTTTCTACAATGAGCGGCTCTTC.

CDR3 bases: TGTGCCAGCAGCTTAGGGGTGGACTATGGCTACACCTTC. This translates into CASSLGVDYGYTF. V usage is TRBV7-2 and J usage is TRBJ1-2; D is unresolved. Trimming stripped 1 base from V and 3 bases from J, with 6 bases between. This CDR3 region has 13 residues. The V gene's germline CDR1 is SGHTA and CDR2 FQGNSA.

This clonotype was recorded many times. This rearrangement joins TRBV24-1 to TRBJ2-3; maybe TRBD2 (7 bases). Germline-derived CDR1 and CDR2 are KGHDR and SFDVKD. Trimming left V 2 bases short and J 2 bases short, with 10 bases between. The CDR3 consists of 15 residues. CDR3 in amino acids: CATSDSRGATDTQYF. The CDR3 nucleotides read TGTGCCACCAGTGATTCCCGGGGGGCCACAGATACGCAGTATTTT.

Concerning this clonotype: The junction differs from germline at one of its ends, possibly a read error. V and J are TRBV20-1 and TRBJ2-7, with D perhaps TRBD1 (5 bases). This CDR3 is built from 14 residues. The germline V gene has CDR1 DFQATT and CDR2 SNEGSKA (reference sequence). The CDR3 DNA reads as TGCAGTGCCCGCCGACAGTTAAGCTCCTACGAGCATTACTTC. Encoded protein: CSARRQLSSYEHYF.

The genes are TRBV12-3 or TRBV12-4 and TRBJ1-3; D unresolved. The CDR3 covers 14 residues. Trimming removed 4 bases at V and 0 bases at J, with 7 bases between. The CDR3 DNA reads TGTGCCAGCAGTTCCCATGACTCTGGAAACACCATATATTTT. This encodes CASSSHDSGNTIYF.

In its sample, this clonotype was seen many times. CDR3 nucleotide sequence: TGTGCCAGTAGTATAGATCGCACCCGAGGGGAAAACATTCAGTACTTC. This sequence encodes CASSIDRTRGENIQYF. This chain uses TRBV19 with TRBJ2-4; D assignment may be TRBD1 or TRBD2 (5 bases each). CDR1 and CDR2 from the germline V gene are LNHDA and SQIVND (reference sequence). This CDR3 comprises 16 residues. V was pared by 0 bases and J by 5 bases, with 14 bases between.

This clonotype was detected once. The rearrangement links TRBV24-1 to TRBJ1-5, with 8 bases aligning to TRBD1. The V gene end was trimmed by 5 bases and the J gene end by 6 bases; junction bases not matched to a gene: 17. The CDR3 is made up of 18 amino acids. Germline-derived CDR1 and CDR2 are KGHDR and SFDVKD. CDR3 DNA: TGTGCCACCAGTGCCCCTAAGGCACAGGGGGGTTGGAGTCAGCCCCAGCATTTT. This translates into CATSAPKAQGGWSQPQHF.

V is TRBV29-1 and J is TRBJ2-7; weak D call: TRBD2 (5 bases). Germline V gene data show CDR1 as SQVTM and CDR2 as ANQGSEA. V was pared by 6 bases and J by 3 bases, with 6 bases between. The CDR3 runs 10 residues. CDR3 coding DNA: TGCAGCGTGGGAGACTACGAGCAGTACTTC. Protein sequence: CSVGDYEQYF.

This clonotype was picked up many times. V is TRBV3-1 and J is TRBJ2-3; TRBD2 matches 9 bases. The CDR3 spans 18 residues. CDR1 is LGHDT and CDR2 is YNNKEL in the germline V gene (reference sequence). V gave up 1 base and J gave up 2 bases; unmatched junction bases: 10. Here the CDR3 DNA reads TGTGCCAGCAGCCAAGGGAAAGTGAGCGGGGGGTCCACAGATACGCAGTATTTT. As protein: CASSQGKVSGGSTDTQYF.

This clonotype was detected many times. In nucleotides, the CDR3 is TGTGCCAGCAGCCGGGTCCCCAGGCAGCCCCAGCATTTT. It codes for CASSRVPRQPQHF. This chain uses TRBV3-1 with TRBJ1-5; the D is unclear. The CDR3 has 13 amino acids. Germline lookup yields CDR1 LGHDT and CDR2 YNNKEL (reference sequence). V gave up 4 bases and J gave up 7 bases, with 11 bases separating them.

This clonotype has a count of ten or more. The genes are TRBV6-2 or TRBV6-3 and TRBJ2-1, with 9 bases fitting TRBD2. V shed 2 bases and J 7 bases; nucleotides not matched to a gene: 9. The CDR3 extends over 16 amino acids. Germline CDR1 reads MNHEY; CDR2 reads SVGEGT. The CDR3 DNA follows: TGTGCCAGCAGTTACGGGCGGGAGGGTTTTCGGAATGAGCAGTTCTTC. This sequence encodes CASSYGREGFRNEQFF.

This clonotype was recorded at least ten times. The CDR3 DNA follows: TGCGCCAGCAGCCCACAGGGGGGTCAGCCCCAGCATTTT. Its translation is CASSPQGGQPQHF. This rearrangement joins TRBV5-1 to TRBJ1-5; 8 nucleotides line up with TRBD1. CDR1 and CDR2 from the germline V gene are SGHRS and YFSETQ. Trimming at V came to 4 bases and at J to 6 bases, leaving 3 bases not matched to a gene. This CDR3 is built from 13 residues.

The J gene is TRBJ2-1, the V gene TRBV7-9; D might be TRBD1 (5 bases). Germline V gene lookup returns CDR1 SEHNR and CDR2 FQNEAQ (reference sequence). This CDR3 spans 14 amino acids. V lost 4 bases, J lost 10 bases, and 17 bases lay in between. This CDR3 is CASSWDGGAYEQFF. Here the CDR3 DNA reads TGTGCCAGCAGCTGGGATGGTGGGGCCTACGAGCAGTTCTTC.

This clonotype has just a few counts. The chain carries TRBV19 and TRBJ2-1; D is ambiguous. The CDR3 is 13 residues long. CDR1 LNHDA and CDR2 SQIVND come from the germline V gene (reference sequence). Between the trimmed V and J ends, which lost 3 bases and 2 bases, there was a span of 5 bases. The CDR3 loop is CASSIPPYNEQFF. The CDR3 DNA sequence: TGTGCCAGTAGTATCCCCCCCTACAATGAGCAGTTCTTC.

This clonotype was recorded a few times. The chain is built from TRBV18 and TRBJ2-1; D uncertain. Germline CDR1 reads KGHSH; CDR2 reads LQKENI. CDR3 length: 13 amino acids. Between the trimmed V and J ends, which lost 4 bases and 5 bases, there was a span of 9 bases. As DNA, the CDR3 is TGTGCCAGCTCACTTACAATCGACAATGAGCAGTTCTTC. This codes for CASSLTIDNEQFF. Based on the CDR3 plus reference TRBV18 and TRBJ2-1, the full variable domain is NAGVMQNPRHLVRRRGQEARLRCSPMKGHSHVYWYRQLPEEGLKFMVYLQKENIIDESGMPKERFSAEFPKEGPSILRIQQVVRGDSAAYFCASSLTIDNEQFFGPGTRLTVL.

In its sample, this clonotype was seen many times. V and J are TRBV6-1 and TRBJ2-3, with 7 bases aligning to TRBD2. The ends lost 5 bases at V and 3 bases at J; junction bases unmatched: 11. Germline-derived CDR1 and CDR2 are MNHNS and SASEGT. There are 16 residues in the CDR3. The CDR3 protein is CASSSPFGGGTDTQYF. In DNA, the CDR3 is TGTGCCAGCAGTTCGCCGTTTGGGGGAGGGACAGATACGCAGTATTTT.

This clonotype is labeled as medium-sized (0.01 to 0.1%). The V call is TRBV6-1, the J call TRBJ1-5; D uncertain. Looked up from germline, CDR1 is MNHNS and CDR2 is SASEGT. V lost 7 bases and J lost 2, with 15 bases in between. The CDR3 has 15 residues. CDR3 region: CASKAQHGRNQPQHF. The CDR3 nucleotides are TGTGCCAGCAAGGCGCAACATGGACGCAATCAGCCCCAGCATTTT.

This clonotype ranks as medium-sized (0.01 to 0.1%). This rearrangement joins TRBV27 to TRBJ2-7, with TRBD1 matching over 8 bases. Germline assignment: CDR1 MNHEY and CDR2 SMNVEV (reference sequence). The CDR3 totals 15 residues. With V trimmed by 5 bases and J by 4 bases, 10 bases remained unmatched. CDR3 sequence reads: CASSPLDRVLYEQYF. The DNA of the CDR3 is TGTGCCAGCAGTCCATTGGACAGGGTGTTGTACGAGCAGTACTTC.

The table lists this clonotype with many counts. The J gene is TRBJ2-7, the V gene TRBV27; TRBD2 matches at 14 bases. CDR3 length equals 14 residues. Germline assignment: CDR1 MNHEY and CDR2 SMNVEV (reference sequence). After removal of 8 bases from V and 4 bases from J, the junction contained 4 bases not matched to a gene. The CDR3 reads CASGGLAGGYEQYF. Here the CDR3 DNA reads TGTGCCAGCGGAGGACTAGCGGGAGGTTACGAGCAGTACTTC.

This clonotype was detected ten times or more. The chain is built from TRBV9 and TRBJ2-3; D might be TRBD2 (6 bases). V dropped 0 bases and J dropped 0 bases, with 11 bases sitting between them. CDR1 and CDR2 from the germline V gene are SGDLS and YYNGEE. The CDR3 is 16 amino acids. The CDR3 protein is CASSVGPGASTDTQYF. For the CDR3, the DNA is TGTGCCAGCAGCGTAGGTCCGGGAGCAAGCACAGATACGCAGTATTTT.

This clonotype was detected only once. V gene TRBV11-2 combines with J gene TRBJ1-1, with D unclear. CDR1 is SGHAT, CDR2 FQNNGV, per germline. The CDR3 totals 13 residues. V lost 0 bases and J lost 10, with 12 bases in between. This CDR3 reads CASSLDGRSGAFF. CDR3 in DNA: TGTGCCAGCAGCTTAGATGGGAGAAGCGGAGCTTTCTTT.

This clonotype was counted between two and nine times. The V call is TRBV29-1, the J call TRBJ2-7; TRBD1 matches 9 bases. The CDR3 contains 15 residues. CDR1 is SQVTM, CDR2 ANQGSEA, per germline. V shed 1 base and J 4 bases; nucleotides not matched to a gene: 8. CDR3 sequence: CSVEADRGGDYEQYF. The CDR3 DNA is TGCAGCGTTGAAGCGGACAGGGGAGGAGATTACGAGCAGTACTTC.

This clonotype has a count of ten or more. This chain uses TRBV20-1 with TRBJ1-3, with 10 positions matching TRBD1. This CDR3 has 13 residues. The J segment lost 8 bases and the V segment lost 5 bases, leaving 6 bases of the junction unmatched. Germline CDR1 DFQATT, CDR2 SNEGSKA (reference sequence). CDR3 sequence: CSASTGGADTIYF. CDR3 DNA: TGCAGTGCTTCGACAGGGGGCGCGGACACCATATATTTT.

This clonotype has at least ten counts. This sequence joins TRBV18 and TRBJ2-3; TRBD2 might be the D (6 bases). The CDR3 is 16 amino acids. Trimming pared 6 bases from V and 2 bases from J, leaving 18 bases between. Per germline, CDR1 KGHSH and CDR2 LQKENI. The CDR3 loop reads CASSPTLAPNTDTQYF. CDR3 nucleotide sequence: TGTGCCAGCTCGCCTACACTAGCCCCTAACACAGATACGCAGTATTTT.

This clonotype was detected many times. V gene TRBV7-2 combines with J gene TRBJ2-7, with TRBD2 as a possible D gene (6 bases). Deletions cut 4 bases from V and 5 bases from J, with 15 bases between. Germline V CDR1 and CDR2: SGHTA, FQGNSA. CDR3 length: 14 residues. CDR3 sequence: CASSSRGLGHEQYF. The CDR3 bases are TGTGCCAGCAGCTCCCGGGGACTGGGCCACGAGCAGTACTTC.